This TCR beta chain is from a study of OX40 agonist ivuxolimab in advanced cancers. General study points: Clones of CD4+ and CD8+ blood T cells grew by week 6 at doses of 0.1 to 3.0 mg/kg.

The CDR3 totals 14 residues. The germline CDR1 and CDR2 sequences are SGHNT and YYREEE (reference sequence). Trimming left V 3 bases short and J 1 base short, with 8 bases between. The table lists this clone with a count of one. Its antigen is undetermined. Patients with a history of autoimmune disease or on systemic immunosuppression were excluded. Measured with immunoSEQ multiplex PCR; TCRdb has only the in-frame clones, and not every one. The sample shows around 61,000 clones, more than 80% of them seen only once. The specimen comprised CD4+ or CD8+ T cells sorted from blood, sampled in a trial of the OX40 agonist ivuxolimab. This TCR was recovered from an adult with an advanced solid tumor such as melanoma, head and neck, liver or kidney cancer. The chain is built from TRBV5-4 and TRBJ2-1; the D gene is possibly TRBD2 (5 bases). This CDR3 reads CASSWSGSYNEQFF. As DNA, the CDR3 is TGTGCCAGCAGCTGGAGCGGATCCTACAATGAGCAGTTCTTC.